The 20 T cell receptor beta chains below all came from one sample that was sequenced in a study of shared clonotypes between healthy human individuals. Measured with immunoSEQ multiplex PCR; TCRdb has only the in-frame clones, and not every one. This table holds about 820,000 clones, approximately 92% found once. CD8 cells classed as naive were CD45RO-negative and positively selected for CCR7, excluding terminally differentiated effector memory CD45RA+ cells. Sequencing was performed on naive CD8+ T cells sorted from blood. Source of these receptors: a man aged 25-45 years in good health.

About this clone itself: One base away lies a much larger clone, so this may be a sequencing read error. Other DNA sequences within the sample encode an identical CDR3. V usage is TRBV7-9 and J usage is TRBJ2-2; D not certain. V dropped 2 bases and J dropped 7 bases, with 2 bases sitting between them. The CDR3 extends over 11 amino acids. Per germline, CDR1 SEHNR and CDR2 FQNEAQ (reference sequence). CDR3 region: CASSLFGELFF. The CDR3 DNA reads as TGTGCCAGCAGCTTATTCGGGGAGCTGTTTTTT.

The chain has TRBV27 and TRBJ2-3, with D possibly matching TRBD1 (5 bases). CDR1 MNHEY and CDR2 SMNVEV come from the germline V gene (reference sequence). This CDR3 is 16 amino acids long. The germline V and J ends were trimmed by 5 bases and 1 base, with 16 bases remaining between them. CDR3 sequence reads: CASSPLGVPRTDTQYF. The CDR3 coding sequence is TGTGCCAGCAGTCCCTTAGGGGTGCCCCGCACAGATACGCAGTATTTT.

This chain's CDR3 is CASSPASHEQYF. CDR3 DNA: TGTGCCAGCTCACCGGCTTCCCACGAGCAGTACTTC. This sequence joins TRBV18 and TRBJ2-7, with no clear D. Deletions cut 3 bases from V and 5 bases from J, with 8 bases between. The length of the CDR3 is 12 residues. The germline CDR1 and CDR2 sequences are KGHSH and LQKENI. The full variable domain, rest sourced from reference TRBV18 and TRBJ2-7, is NAGVMQNPRHLVRRRGQEARLRCSPMKGHSHVYWYRQLPEEGLKFMVYLQKENIIDESGMPKERFSAEFPKEGPSILRIQQVVRGDSAAYFCASSPASHEQYFGPGTRLTVT.

CDR3 sequence: CASLGNSGTGDPGNYGYTF. In nucleotides, the CDR3 is TGTGCCAGCCTTGGGAATTCCGGGACAGGGGATCCAGGAAACTATGGCTACACCTTC. The gene calls are TRBV2 and TRBJ1-2, with 10 bases matching TRBD1. CDR3 length equals 19 residues. V gave up 8 bases and J gave up 2 bases; unmatched junction bases: 20. CDR1 is SNHLY and CDR2 is FYNNEI in the germline V gene.

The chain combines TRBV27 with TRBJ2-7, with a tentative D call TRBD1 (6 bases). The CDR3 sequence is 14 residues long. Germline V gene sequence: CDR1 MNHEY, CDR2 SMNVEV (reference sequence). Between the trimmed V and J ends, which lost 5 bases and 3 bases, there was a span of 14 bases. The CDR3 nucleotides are TGTGCCAGCAGTACAGGGAACAGATACTACGAGCAGTACTTC. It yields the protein CASSTGNRYYEQYF.

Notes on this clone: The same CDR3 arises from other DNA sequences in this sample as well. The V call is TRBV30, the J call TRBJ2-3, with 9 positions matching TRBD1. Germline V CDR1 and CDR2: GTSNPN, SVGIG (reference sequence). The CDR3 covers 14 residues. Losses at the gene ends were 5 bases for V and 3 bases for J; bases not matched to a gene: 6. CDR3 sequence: CAWSPGQGTDTQYF. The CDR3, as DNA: TGTGCCTGGTCTCCGGGACAGGGAACAGATACGCAGTATTTT.

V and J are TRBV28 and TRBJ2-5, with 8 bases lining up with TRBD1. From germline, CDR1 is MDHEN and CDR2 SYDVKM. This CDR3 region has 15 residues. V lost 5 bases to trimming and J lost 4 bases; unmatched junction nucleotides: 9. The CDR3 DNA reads TGTGCCAGCAGTATCGGACAGGGAGTGGGAGAGACCCAGTACTTC. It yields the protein CASSIGQGVGETQYF.

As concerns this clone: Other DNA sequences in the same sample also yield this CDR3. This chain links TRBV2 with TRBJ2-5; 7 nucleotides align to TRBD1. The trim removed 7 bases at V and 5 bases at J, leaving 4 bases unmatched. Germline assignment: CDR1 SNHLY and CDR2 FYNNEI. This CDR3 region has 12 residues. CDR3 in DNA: TGTGCCAGCAAGGGGGCGAGGGAGACCCAGTACTTC. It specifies CASKGARETQYF.

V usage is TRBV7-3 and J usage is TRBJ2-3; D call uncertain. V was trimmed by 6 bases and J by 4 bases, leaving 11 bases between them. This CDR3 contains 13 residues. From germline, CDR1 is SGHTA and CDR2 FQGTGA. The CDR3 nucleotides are TGTGCCAGCAGAGACACCGCCGCAGATACGCAGTATTTT. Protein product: CASRDTAADTQYF.

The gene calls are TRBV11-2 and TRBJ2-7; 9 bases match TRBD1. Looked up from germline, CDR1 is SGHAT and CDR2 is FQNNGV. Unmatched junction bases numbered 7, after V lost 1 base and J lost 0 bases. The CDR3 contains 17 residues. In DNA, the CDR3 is TGTGCCAGCAGCTTAGCCCTCGGGACAGGGAACTCCTACGAGCAGTACTTC. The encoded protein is CASSLALGTGNSYEQYF.

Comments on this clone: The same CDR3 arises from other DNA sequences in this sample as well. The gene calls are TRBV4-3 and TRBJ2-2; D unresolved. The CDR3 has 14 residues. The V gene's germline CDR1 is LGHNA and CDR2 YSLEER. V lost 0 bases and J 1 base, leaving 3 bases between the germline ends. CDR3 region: CASSQDRNTGELFF. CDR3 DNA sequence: TGCGCCAGCAGCCAAGACAGGAACACCGGGGAGCTGTTTTTT.

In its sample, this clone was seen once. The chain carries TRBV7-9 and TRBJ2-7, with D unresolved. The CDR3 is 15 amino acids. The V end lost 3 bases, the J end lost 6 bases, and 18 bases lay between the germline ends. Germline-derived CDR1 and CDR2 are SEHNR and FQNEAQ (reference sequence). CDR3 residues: CASSFGTGNSLEQYF. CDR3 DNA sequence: TGTGCCAGCAGCTTCGGTACGGGCAACTCCCTCGAGCAGTACTTC. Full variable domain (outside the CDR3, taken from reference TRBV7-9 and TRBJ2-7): DTGVSQNPRHKITKRGQNVTFRCDPISEHNRLYWYRQTLGQGPEFLTYFQNEAQLEKSRLLSDRFSAERPKGSFSTLEIQRTEQGDSAMYLCASSFGTGNSLEQYFGPGTRLTVT.

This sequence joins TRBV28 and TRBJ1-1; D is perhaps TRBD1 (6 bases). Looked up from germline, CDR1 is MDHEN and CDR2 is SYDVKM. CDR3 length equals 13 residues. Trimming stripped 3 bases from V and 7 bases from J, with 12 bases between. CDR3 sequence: CASSLSGVIEAFF. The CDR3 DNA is TGTGCCAGCAGTTTGTCAGGGGTGATTGAAGCTTTCTTT. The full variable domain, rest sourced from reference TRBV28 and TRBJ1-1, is DVKVTQSSRYLVKRTGEKVFLECVQDMDHENMFWYRQDPGLGLRLIYFSYDVKMKEKGDIPEGYSVSREKKERFSLILESASTNQTSMYLCASSLSGVIEAFFGQGTRLTVV.

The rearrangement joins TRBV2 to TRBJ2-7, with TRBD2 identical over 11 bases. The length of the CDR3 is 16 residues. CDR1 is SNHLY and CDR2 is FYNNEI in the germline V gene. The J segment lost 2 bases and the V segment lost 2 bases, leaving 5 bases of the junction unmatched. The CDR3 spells CASSESGTSGTYEQYF. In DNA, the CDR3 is TGTGCCAGCAGTGAATCCGGGACTAGCGGTACCTACGAGCAGTACTTC. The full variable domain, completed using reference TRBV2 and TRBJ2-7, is EPEVTQTPSHQVTQMGQEVILRCVPISNHLYFYWYRQILGQKVEFLVSFYNNEISEKSEIFDDQFSVERPDGSNFTLKIRSTKLEDSAMYFCASSESGTSGTYEQYFGPGTRLTVT.

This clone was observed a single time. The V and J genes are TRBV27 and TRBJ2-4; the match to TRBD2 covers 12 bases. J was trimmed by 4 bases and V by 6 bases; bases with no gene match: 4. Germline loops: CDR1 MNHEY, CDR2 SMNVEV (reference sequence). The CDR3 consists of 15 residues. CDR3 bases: TGTGCCAGCAGAGGACTAGCGGGACCAAAAAACATTCAGTACTTC. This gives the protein CASRGLAGPKNIQYF.

CDR3 bases: TGTGCCAGTAGACTTAGGGGGCGGAATGAGCAGTTCTTC. Its protein is CASRLRGRNEQFF. This chain links TRBV19 with TRBJ2-1; 7 nucleotides align to TRBD1. CDR3 length: 13 residues. Germline V gene sequence: CDR1 LNHDA, CDR2 SQIVND (reference sequence). The V segment lost 6 bases and the J segment 7 bases; nucleotides outside the gene matches: 6. The whole variable domain, remainder taken from reference TRBV19 and TRBJ2-1, is DGGITQSPKYLFRKEGQNVTLSCEQNLNHDAMYWYRQDPGQGLRLIYYSQIVNDFQKGDIAEGYSVSREKKESFPLTVTSAQKNPTAFYLCASRLRGRNEQFFGPGTRLTVL.

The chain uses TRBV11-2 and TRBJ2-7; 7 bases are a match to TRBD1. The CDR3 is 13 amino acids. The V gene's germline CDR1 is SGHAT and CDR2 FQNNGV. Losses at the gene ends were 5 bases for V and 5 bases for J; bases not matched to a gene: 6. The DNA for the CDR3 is TGTGCCAGCAGCAAACTGACAGGGCACGAGCAGTACTTC. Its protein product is CASSKLTGHEQYF. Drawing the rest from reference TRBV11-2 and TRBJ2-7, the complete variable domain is EAGVAQSPRYKIIEKRQSVAFWCNPISGHATLYWYQQILGQGPKLLIQFQNNGVVDDSQLPKDRFSAERLKGVDSTLKIQPAKLEDSAVYLCASSKLTGHEQYFGPGTRLTVT.

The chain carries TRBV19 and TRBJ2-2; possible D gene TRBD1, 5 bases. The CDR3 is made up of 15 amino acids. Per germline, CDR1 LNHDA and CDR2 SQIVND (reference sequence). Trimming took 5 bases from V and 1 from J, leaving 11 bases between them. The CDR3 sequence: CASSLYRGNTGELFF. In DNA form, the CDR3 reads TGTGCCAGTAGTTTATATAGGGGGAACACCGGGGAGCTGTTTTTT.

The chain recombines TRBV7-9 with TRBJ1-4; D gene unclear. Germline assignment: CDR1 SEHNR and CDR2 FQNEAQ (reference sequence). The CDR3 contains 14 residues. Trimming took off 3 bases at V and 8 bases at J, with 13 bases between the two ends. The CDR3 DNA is TGTGCCAGCAGCTTTCCCGGGGAGGGAGAAAAACTGTTTTTT. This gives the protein CASSFPGEGEKLFF.

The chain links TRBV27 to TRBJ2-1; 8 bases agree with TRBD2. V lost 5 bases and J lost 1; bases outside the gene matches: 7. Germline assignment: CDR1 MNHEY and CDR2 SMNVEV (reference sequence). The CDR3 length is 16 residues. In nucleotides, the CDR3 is TGTGCCAGCAGTCCCGTCATAGCGGGGTCCTACAATGAGCAGTTCTTC. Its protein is CASSPVIAGSYNEQFF.